What follows are 5 T cell receptor beta chains derived from one specimen sequenced in a study of neurological immune-mediated disorders. The time point: longitudinal time-point 1 (baseline). MiXCR, run by TCRdb on the 5' RACE reads, gives a single entry per CDR3 protein. Among some 49,000 distinct CDR3 sequences listed, more than 8.5% were seen once. Input material: PBMCs. All receptors derive from a woman aged 40-49 years in good health.

This clonotype came up many times. The CDR3, as DNA: TGTGCCAGCAGTGAAAAGAGCACAGATACGCAGTATTTT. Translation gives CASSEKSTDTQYF. This rearrangement joins TRBV6-1 to TRBJ2-3; D is ambiguous. This CDR3 comprises 13 residues. The ends were cut back, 2 bases at V and 0 bases at J, with 3 bases in the middle. Germline values: CDR1 MNHNS, CDR2 SASEGT.

Ten or more counts support this clonotype. The rearrangement uses TRBV24-1 and TRBJ2-1; the match to TRBD2 covers 13 bases. With V trimmed by 11 bases and J by 3 bases, 3 bases remained unmatched. Germline assignment: CDR1 KGHDR and CDR2 SFDVKD. The CDR3 totals 14 residues. Here the CDR3 DNA reads TGTGCCATTGGGACTAGCGGGAACTACAATGAGCAGTTCTTC. Translated: CAIGTSGNYNEQFF.

This clonotype came up a few times. The rearrangement joins TRBV9 to TRBJ2-3; 14 bases are shared with TRBD2. The CDR3 consists of 16 residues. CDR1 is SGDLS and CDR2 is YYNGEE in the germline V gene. With 3 bases clipped from V and 6 bases from J, the junction kept 6 bases outside the gene matches. The CDR3 DNA sequence: TGTGCCAGCAGCGCTAGACTAGCGGGGGGGCCCGATACGCAGTATTTT. It yields the protein CASSARLAGGPDTQYF.

At least ten counts were recorded for this clonotype. The genes are TRBV6-2 or TRBV6-3 and TRBJ2-5; 7 nucleotides match TRBD2. The trim removed 2 bases at V and 1 base at J, leaving 7 bases unmatched. The V gene's germline CDR1 is MNHEY and CDR2 SVGEGT. The CDR3 is 16 residues long. CDR3 sequence reads: CASSYHLGGGQETQYF. As DNA, the CDR3 is TGTGCCAGCAGTTACCACCTCGGCGGGGGCCAAGAGACCCAGTACTTC.

This chain uses TRBV20-1 with TRBJ2-5; tentative D call: TRBD1 (6 bases). The CDR3 covers 17 residues. CDR1 is DFQATT and CDR2 is SNEGSKA in the germline V gene (reference sequence). Deletions cut 6 bases from V and 4 bases from J, with 27 bases between. Here the CDR3 reads CSAAGDTGHFTAETQYF. CDR3 DNA sequence: TGCAGTGCGGCCGGCGATACGGGACACTTTACGGCAGAGACCCAGTACTTC.